A selection of T cell receptor beta chains follows, all from one sample in a study of OX40 agonist ivuxolimab in advanced cancers. Here immunoSEQ multiplex PCR was the method, and the copy in TCRdb shows in-frame clones only, minus some. The top ten clones hold roughly 2% of a sample with some 65,000 clones, roughly 87% of them seen once. The material sequenced was CD4+ or CD8+ T cells sorted from blood, taken in a trial of the OX40 agonist ivuxolimab. The receptors derive from an adult with an advanced solid tumor such as melanoma, head and neck, liver or kidney cancer. The CDR3 runs from the conserved cysteine through the conserved F or W. The D gene is left open where the match is weak. Rows give clone size only sometimes, using once, few, many, or a class for an expanded clone.

J gene,clone size,V gene,D gene,CDR3 length,CDR3 DNA,CDR3 protein
TRBJ2-3,once,TRBV30,TRBD2,13,TGTGCCTGGACTAGCGGGAACACAGATACGCAGTATTTT,CAWTSGNTDTQYF
TRBJ2-3,once,TRBV28,TRBD1,17,TGTGCCAGCAGTCTCCGACTTACAGGGGCCCCCACAGATACGCAGTATTTT,CASSLRLTGAPTDTQYF
TRBJ1-5,-,TRBV9,TRBD1,15,TGTGCCAGCAGCTCAGGACAGGGGTCCAATCAGCCCCAGCATTTT,CASSSGQGSNQPQHF
TRBJ2-1,-,TRBV27,TRBD2,15,TGTGCCAGCACCTTAGCGGGTTCCCCTCGGGGTGAGCAGTTCTTC,CASTLAGSPRGEQFF
TRBJ1-5,once,TRBV28,-,16,TGTGCCAGCAGATCCCACAGGGAAAATAGCAATCAGCCCCAGCATTTT,CASRSHRENSNQPQHF
TRBJ2-7,-,TRBV7-3,TRBD2,14,TGTGCCAGCAGCTTATCGGCTAGCGGGAACGAGCAGTACTTC,CASSLSASGNEQYF
TRBJ2-7,once,TRBV5-4,TRBD2,16,TGTGCCAGCAGCACCCCATGGGGGGGTCAAACCTACGAGCAGTACTTC,CASSTPWGGQTYEQYF
TRBJ2-2,once,TRBV6-5,-,14,TGTGCCAGCGCCCGGGCCCCGGGCACCGGGGAGCTGTTTTTT,CASARAPGTGELFF
TRBJ2-1,-,TRBV10-3,TRBD2,19,TGTGCCACGCACACCGGGCTAGCGGGAGGGCACAAACAAGGGGATGAGCAGTTCTTC,CATHTGLAGGHKQGDEQFF
TRBJ1-2,-,TRBV30,TRBD1,15,TGTGCCTGGATCACAGGGGGCGCAGTTCCCTATGGCTACACCTTC,CAWITGGAVPYGYTF